The 4 T cell receptor beta chains in this list originate from one sample, sequenced in a study of immune evolution from preneoplasia to lung adenocarcinoma. Assay: immunoSEQ multiplex PCR; the TCRdb copy retains only in-frame clones and omits some. The data show a few thousand clones, about 79% seen once. Input material: FFPE normal lung tissue adjacent to the tumor. These receptors were obtained from a person aged 55-75 years with lung adenocarcinoma.

This chain's CDR3 is CASSPSRRETQYF. The CDR3 DNA sequence: TGTGCCAGCAGCCCCAGCCGGAGGGAGACCCAGTACTTC. The chain combines TRBV11-2 with TRBJ2-5, with D possibly TRBD2 on 5 matching bases. The CDR3 is 13 amino acids. With 5 bases removed from V and 5 bases from J, the gap between germline ends came to 12 bases. Germline values: CDR1 SGHAT, CDR2 FQNNGV.

The chain uses TRBV11-2 and TRBJ1-1; D is unresolved. The length of the CDR3 is 13 residues. Looked up from germline, CDR1 is SGHAT and CDR2 is FQNNGV. The germline V and J ends were trimmed by 1 base and 3 bases, with 6 bases remaining between them. CDR3 protein: CASSLATYTEAFF. In DNA, the CDR3 is TGTGCCAGCAGCTTAGCGACCTACACTGAAGCTTTCTTT. Filled out from reference TRBV11-2 and TRBJ1-1, the complete variable domain reads EAGVAQSPRYKIIEKRQSVAFWCNPISGHATLYWYQQILGQGPKLLIQFQNNGVVDDSQLPKDRFSAERLKGVDSTLKIQPAKLEDSAVYLCASSLATYTEAFFGQGTRLTVV.

In regard to this clone: This CDR3 is missing its conserved last phenylalanine or tryptophan, likely due to a read error. The limits of the CDR3 on the DNA are not certain, so only TCRdb's listed CDR3 is given. The chain has TRBV11-3 and TRBJ1-4. Including both end residues, the CDR3 is 11 amino acids long. CDR1 is SGHNT, CDR2 YENEEA, per germline. CDR3 sequence reads: CASSLRGGFVN.

The V and J genes are TRBV19 and TRBJ2-7, with D tentatively TRBD2 (6 bases). The germline V and J ends were trimmed by 10 bases and 6 bases, with 13 bases remaining between them. The V gene's germline CDR1 is LNHDA and CDR2 SQIVND (reference sequence). The CDR3 is 11 amino acids. The CDR3 loop reads CATQAGSEQYF. The CDR3 nucleotides are TGTGCCACCCAGGCGGGGTCCGAGCAGTACTTC.